Below, one TCR beta chain is given with its context. Arm-PCR of CDR3 regions and iRepertoire HTBI primers were the basis on which TCR beta libraries were built. In TCRdb, the multiplex PCR reads were re-called with MiXCR into one record per CDR3 protein. The sample includes roughly 400,000 distinct CDR3 sequences, under 25% seen only once; the top ten take roughly an eighth. The CDR3 runs to 14 residues. CDR1 MNHEY and CDR2 SMNVEV come from the germline V gene (reference sequence). Trimming cost V 5 bases and J 5 bases, with 15 bases left between them. The time point was: persistent/refractory GD, antithyroid drugs over 5 years with positive TRAb. Researchers made the TCR library from RNA that was extracted from PBMCs. The entry originates in a study of regulatory T cells in long-lasting Graves disease.

Sample: peripheral blood mononuclear cells (PBMCs), taken when the disease was refractory, from a patient treated with antithyroid drugs. The chain recombines TRBV27 with TRBJ2-5, with D tentatively TRBD2 (7 bases). The sequence came from a female donor with Graves disease. Here the CDR3 reads CASSNSEGGETQYF. CDR3 in DNA: TGTGCCAGCAGTAATTCGGAGGGGGGGGAGACCCAGTACTTC.